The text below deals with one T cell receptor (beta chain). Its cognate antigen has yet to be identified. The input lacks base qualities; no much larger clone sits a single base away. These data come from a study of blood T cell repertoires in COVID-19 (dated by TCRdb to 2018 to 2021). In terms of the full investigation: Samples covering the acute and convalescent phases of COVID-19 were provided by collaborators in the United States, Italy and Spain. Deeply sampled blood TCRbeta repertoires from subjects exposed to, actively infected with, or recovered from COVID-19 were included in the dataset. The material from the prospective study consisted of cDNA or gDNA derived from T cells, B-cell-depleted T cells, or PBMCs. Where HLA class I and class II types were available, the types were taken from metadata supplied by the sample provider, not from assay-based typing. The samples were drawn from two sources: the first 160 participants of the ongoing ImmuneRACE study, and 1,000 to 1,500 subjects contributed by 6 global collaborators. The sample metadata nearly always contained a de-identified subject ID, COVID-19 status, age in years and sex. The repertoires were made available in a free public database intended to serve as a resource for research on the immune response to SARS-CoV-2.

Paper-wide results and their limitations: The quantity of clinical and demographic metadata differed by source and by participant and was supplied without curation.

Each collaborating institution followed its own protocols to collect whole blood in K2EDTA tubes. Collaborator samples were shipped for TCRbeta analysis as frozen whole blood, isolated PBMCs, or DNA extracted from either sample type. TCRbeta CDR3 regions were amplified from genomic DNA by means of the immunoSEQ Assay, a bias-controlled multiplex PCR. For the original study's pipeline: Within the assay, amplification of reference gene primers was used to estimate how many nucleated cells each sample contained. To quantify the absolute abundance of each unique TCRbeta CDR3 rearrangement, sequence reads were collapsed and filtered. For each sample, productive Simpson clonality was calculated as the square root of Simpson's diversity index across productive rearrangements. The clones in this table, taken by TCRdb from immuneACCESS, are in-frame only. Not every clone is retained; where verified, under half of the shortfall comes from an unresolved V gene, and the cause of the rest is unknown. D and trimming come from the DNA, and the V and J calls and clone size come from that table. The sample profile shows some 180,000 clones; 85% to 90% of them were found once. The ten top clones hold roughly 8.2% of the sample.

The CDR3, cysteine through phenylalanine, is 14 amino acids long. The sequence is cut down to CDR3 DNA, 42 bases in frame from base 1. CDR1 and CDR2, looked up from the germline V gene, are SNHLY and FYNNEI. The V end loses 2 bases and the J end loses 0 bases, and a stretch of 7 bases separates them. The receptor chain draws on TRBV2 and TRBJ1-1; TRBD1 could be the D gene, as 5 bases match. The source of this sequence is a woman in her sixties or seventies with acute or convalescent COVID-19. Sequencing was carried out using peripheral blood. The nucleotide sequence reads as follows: TGTGCCAGCAGTGAACAGGGTATGAACACTGAAGCTTTCTTT. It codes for CASSEQGMNTEAFF. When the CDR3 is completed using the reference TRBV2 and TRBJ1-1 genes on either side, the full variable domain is EPEVTQTPSHQVTQMGQEVILRCVPISNHLYFYWYRQILGQKVEFLVSFYNNEISEKSEIFDDQFSVERPDGSNFTLKIRSTKLEDSAMYFCASSEQGMNTEAFFGQGTRLTVV.